These T cell receptor beta chains were read from a single sample in a study of cytomegalovirus exposure and HLA in healthy donors. Assay used: immunoSEQ multiplex PCR; TCRdb lists only in-frame clones, some missing. The data contain 30,000 to 40,000 clones, 68% of them singletons. Sequenced sample: PBMCs. The receptors were sampled from a man aged 40-55 years in good health and CMV-seronegative. Both conserved end residues are part of each CDR3. D genes are given only for firm matches. A row's size may be missing; if present it is once, few, many or a size class.

>TRBJ2-2|few|TRBD1|TRBV7-6
CASSLGTGNTGELFF
TGTGCCAGCAGCTTAGGGACAGGGAACACCGGGGAGCTGTTTTTT
>TRBJ2-1|-|TRBD1|TRBV7-7
CASSMGQGSYNEQFF
TGTGCTAGCAGCATGGGACAGGGCTCCTACAATGAGCAGTTCTTC
>TRBJ1-4|-|-|TRBV28
CASSVYARQSTNEKLFF
TGTGCCAGCAGTGTTTATGCCCGACAGTCAACTAATGAAAAACTGTTTTTT
>TRBJ1-1|-|TRBD1|TRBV30
CAWRATRQGARVNTEAFF
TGTGCCTGGAGGGCTACCCGACAGGGGGCTAGGGTGAACACTGAAGCTTTCTTT
>TRBJ1-6|-|-|TRBV10-3
CAIRGTPSNSPLHF
TGTGCCATCAGAGGGACACCGTCGAATTCACCCCTCCACTTT
>TRBJ2-2|-|-|TRBV11-1
CASSLGHRGTGELFF
TGTGCCAGCAGCTTAGGGCACCGGGGCACCGGGGAGCTGTTTTTT
>TRBJ2-1|-|TRBD2|TRBV4-3
CASSQGRGGREQFF
TGCGCCAGCAGCCAAGGGCGGGGGGGCCGTGAGCAGTTCTTC
>TRBJ2-7|few|TRBD1|TRBV7-6
CASSLGTGDVYEQYF
TGTGCCAGCAGCTTAGGGACAGGGGACGTCTACGAGCAGTACTTC
>TRBJ1-1|few|TRBD1|TRBV18
CASSTGGNTEAFF
TGTGCCAGCTCAACAGGGGGGAACACTGAAGCTTTCTTT
>TRBJ2-7|few|-|TRBV25-1
CASSVSGYEQYF
TGTGCCAGCAGTGTGTCGGGCTACGAGCAGTACTTC
>TRBJ2-1|few|-|TRBV6-5
CASQEGAYNEQFF
TGTGCCAGCCAGGAAGGCGCCTACAATGAGCAGTTCTTC
>TRBJ1-3|-|-|TRBV6-5
CASSTSQGPGTIYF
TGTGCCAGCAGTACCTCCCAGGGGCCTGGCACCATATATTTT
>TRBJ2-7|-|TRBD1|TRBV5-6
CASSLKQGAGEQYF
TGTGCCAGCAGCTTGAAACAGGGGGCTGGGGAGCAGTACTTC
>TRBJ1-1|-|TRBD1|TRBV4-1
CASSQKGQGGTEAFF
TGCGCCAGCAGCCAAAAGGGACAGGGAGGCACTGAAGCTTTCTTT
>TRBJ2-7|-|TRBD2|TRBV5-4
CASSATSGGNYEQYF
TGTGCCAGCAGCGCAACTAGCGGGGGGAACTACGAGCAGTACTTC
>TRBJ2-3|-|TRBD1|TRBV29-1
CSVEGGTVTSTDTQYF
TGCAGCGTTGAAGGTGGGACAGTTACTAGCACAGATACGCAGTATTTT
>TRBJ2-1|few|TRBD2|TRBV5-1
CASSLELAGRYNEQFF
TGCGCCAGCAGCTTGGAGCTAGCGGGGAGATACAATGAGCAGTTCTTC
>TRBJ2-7|-|TRBD2|TRBV5-5
CASSLGTSGSSYEQYF
TGTGCCAGCAGCCTCGGGACTAGCGGGAGCTCCTACGAGCAGTACTTC
>TRBJ2-2|-|-|TRBV2
CASSEGRGTPNTGELFF
TGTGCCAGCAGTGAAGGGCGGGGGACACCGAACACCGGGGAGCTGTTTTTT
>TRBJ2-7|-|TRBD1|TRBV4-2
CASSQGGGQGAYEQYF
TGTGCCAGCAGCCAAGGGGGAGGACAGGGCGCCTACGAGCAGTACTTC
>TRBJ2-5|-|-|TRBV9
CASSARGQYGKETQYF
TGTGCCAGCAGCGCCCGTGGACAGTATGGAAAAGAGACCCAGTACTTC
>TRBJ1-5|-|TRBD1|TRBV10-3
CAISPTGANQPQHF
TGTGCCATCAGTCCTACAGGGGCCAATCAGCCCCAGCATTTT
>TRBJ1-2|few|-|TRBV30
CAWTGGNYGYTF
TGTGCCTGGACGGGAGGCAACTATGGCTACACCTTC
>TRBJ2-5|-|TRBD2|TRBV6-1
CASSLQAGRGETQYF
TGTGCCAGCAGTTTGCAAGCGGGGAGAGGAGAGACCCAGTACTTC
>TRBJ2-7|-|TRBD2|TRBV4-2
CASSAGGYEQYF
TGTGCCAGCAGCGCGGGGGGCTACGAGCAGTACTTC
>TRBJ2-3|-|-|TRBV16
CASSQYRAFSDTQYF
TGTGCCAGCAGCCAATACAGGGCATTCTCGGATACGCAGTATTTT
>TRBJ1-3|few|-|TRBV30
CAWSPSLSGNTIYF
TGTGCCTGGAGCCCGTCACTCTCTGGAAACACCATATATTTT
>TRBJ1-2|-|TRBD1|TRBV10-1
CARLRTGCGYTF
TGCGCCAGACTCCGGACAGGGTGTGGCTACACCTTC
>TRBJ2-1|-|-|TRBV9
CASSVRQVSYNEQFF
TGTGCCAGCAGCGTCAGACAGGTCTCCTACAATGAGCAGTTCTTC
>TRBJ2-3|-|TRBD2|TRBV7-2
CASTLVPAGGMDTQYF
TGTGCCAGCACCTTAGTCCCAGCGGGGGGGATGGATACGCAGTATTTT
>TRBJ1-1|-|-|TRBV15
CATSPRTAENTEAFF
TGTGCCACCAGCCCCCGGACAGCAGAAAACACTGAAGCTTTCTTT
>TRBJ2-3|-|TRBD2|TRBV6-6
CASSRAGGNTDTQYF
TGTGCCAGCAGTCGAGCGGGGGGTAACACAGATACGCAGTATTTT
>TRBJ2-2|-|-|TRBV4-2
CASSQGRGWAGELFF
TGTGCCAGCAGCCAAGGCAGGGGCTGGGCCGGGGAGCTGTTTTTT
>TRBJ1-6|-|TRBD1|TRBV2
CASGTDRVRVSPLHF
TGTGCCAGCGGTACCGACAGGGTGAGAGTGTCACCCCTCCACTTT
>TRBJ1-2|-|-|TRBV30
CAWSVSGANYGYTF
TGTGCCTGGAGTGTTTCAGGGGCTAACTATGGCTACACCTTC
>TRBJ1-5|-|-|TRBV4-1
CASSQQGLSNQPQHF
TGCGCCAGCAGCCAACAGGGTCTTAGCAATCAGCCCCAGCATTTT
>TRBJ1-5|-|TRBD1|TRBV2
CASSHRDRDQPQHF
TGTGCCAGCAGCCACCGGGACAGGGACCAGCCCCAGCATTTT
>TRBJ1-2|-|TRBD1|TRBV5-1
CASSLEGQGDYGYTF
TGCGCCAGCAGCTTGGAGGGACAGGGGGACTATGGCTACACCTTC
>TRBJ2-2|-|-|TRBV10-3
CAISESNGGGELFF
TGTGCCATCAGTGAGTCGAACGGAGGCGGGGAGCTGTTTTTT